The sequence of this TCR beta chain was determined in a study of blood T cell repertoires in COVID-19. Study as a whole: The cDNA or gDNA used as material had been derived from T cells, B-cell-depleted T cells, or PBMCs.

Seattle patient enrollment occurred during active infection, with longitudinal follow-up thereafter. Authors' processing steps: From reference gene primer amplification, estimates of nucleated cell counts were derived. The assay was immunoSEQ multiplex PCR, and TCRdb's table has in-frame clones only and misses some. The V and J calls and clone size come from that table; D and trimming were worked out from the DNA. The sample includes about 300,000 clones, roughly 80% of them seen just once. The CDR3 has 12 amino acids. Germline V gene sequence: CDR1 KGHSH, CDR2 LQKENI. V shed 2 bases, J shed 6 bases, and the junction held 0 bases outside the gene matches. The count of this clone is one.

The sample was peripheral blood. The chain has TRBV18 and TRBJ1-1; 7 bases agree with TRBD1. The source is a human donor with COVID-19, enrolled during active disease. The donor label of this sample is uncertain. The CDR3, as DNA: TGTGCCAGCTCACCAGGACAGGCTGAAGCTTTCTTT. It is translated as CASSPGQAEAFF.